The source of this T cell receptor (beta chain) is a study of T cell responses to AZD1222 COVID-19 vaccine (dated by TCRdb to about 2021). Study-wide context: AZD1222 recipients given second doses at about 4 weeks or at about 12 weeks were pooled, since spike-specific TCR depth and breadth were not found to differ between the two schedules. Trial participants were enrolled by age into subgroups of 18-55, 56-69 and 70-plus years, and about 150, 27 and 61 TCR-sequenced participants, respectively, were included in these subgroups. A total of 230 to 250 trial participants underwent TCR sequencing, of whom about 210 had received two doses of AZD1222 and about 26 had received two doses of the MenACWY control vaccine.

The investigation overall reported the following: Because no samples from the day 14 peak response were available, repertoires could be characterized only after the peak T cell response. The 56-69-year group was small, and its depth increase did not reach significance, likely because of low power. A significant rise in spike-specific TCR breadth and depth was observed after two AZD1222 doses relative to day 0 and relative to MenACWY recipients. Nearly half of unique spike-specific TCRs reportedly recognized epitopes outside regions mutated in the B.1.351 and B.1.1.7 variants. The whole spike protein was spanned by vaccine-associated CD4 TCRs, and dominant responses were seen in regions 160-218 and 743-854. Only six AZD1222 recipients were SARS-CoV-2 seropositive at baseline, limiting conclusions about previously exposed vaccinees. Most participants were white British and females outnumbered males, and the authors suggested that clonal diversity may have been underestimated.

Unmatched junction bases come to 10, with V trimmed by 6 bases and J by 4 bases. The CDR3 sequence holds 15 residues, the cysteine and phenylalanine included. Only CDR3 DNA remains: 45 bases, in frame from the first base. CDR1 and CDR2, per the germline V gene, are SGHVS and FQNEAQ. A word on this clone: Its cognate antigen has yet to be identified. The input lacks base qualities; no much larger clone sits a single base away.

The time point label, read with the paper, signifies: baseline before first vaccination. The vaccinee samples were drawn from two UK trials, COV001 and COV002, one of which was a single-blind randomized controlled phase 2/3 trial testing AZD1222 (ChAdOx1 nCoV-19) in healthy adults. For TCRbeta chain sequencing, PBMC samples were collected from trial participants at day 0 and at day 28 after the second dose. The CDR3 regions of human TCRbeta chains were analyzed by immunosequencing. Per the authors' processing: TCRs in the repertoires were matched against a reference library of SARS-CoV-2-specific TCRs that had been generated with the MIRA antigen-specificity platform. Breadth was defined as the fraction of unique TCRs that were SARS-CoV-2-associated. Depth was defined as the fraction of total T cells that were SARS-CoV-2-associated. Each spike-specific TCR was assigned to its reactive spike region and to a CD4 or CD8 class using the MIRA data. Log10-transformed breadth and depth values were compared by one-way ANOVA with Sidak's multiple comparisons tests. TCRdb provides this immuneACCESS table in a form limited to in-frame rearrangements. Some clones are lacking; in checked studies, under half of them reflect an unresolved V gene, and why the rest are absent is not known. That table furnishes V, J and clone size, whereas the DNA furnished D and trimming. The sample table records 170,000 or so clones; 85% to 95% of these occur just once. The ten largest clones add up to 0.7% to 0.9% of the sample.

In this chain, TRBV7-8 is recombined with TRBJ2-5; TRBD2 matches 8 bases in the middle. Sample: peripheral blood, taken on day 0 of AZD1222 vaccination. The TCR originated in an adult in good health. The nucleotide sequence reads as follows: TGTGCCAGCAGGAAACGGGGGGGGCGCGTAGAGACCCAGTACTTC. Translation gives CASRKRGGRVETQYF.